These 30 T cell receptor beta chains were all obtained from the same sample, sequenced in a study of response to subunit inactivated influenza vaccine. A single record per CDR3 protein comes from TCRdb applying MiXCR to the RT-PCR reads. The sample holds approximately 500,000 distinct CDR3 sequences, around 15% seen once. Sequencing used PBMCs from blood, obtained roughly 13 days after vaccination. Receptors originate from a man aged 45-65 years who received an inactivated influenza vaccine.

This clonotype was observed at least ten times. The gene calls are TRBV6-1 and TRBJ2-1; the D gene is possibly TRBD1 (6 bases). The V end lost 6 bases, the J end lost 4 bases, and 10 bases lay between the germline ends. The germline CDR1 and CDR2 sequences are MNHNS and SASEGT. The CDR3 runs 13 residues. For the CDR3, the DNA is TGTGCCAGCAGGTTCGGACAGTACAATGAGCAGTTCTTC. It translates to CASRFGQYNEQFF.

Turning to this clonotype: A clone one base away is much larger, so this may be a read error. The rearrangement uses TRBV12-3 or TRBV12-4 and TRBJ1-5; no clear D gene. The CDR3 contains 14 residues. Trimming left V 3 bases short and J 7 bases short, with 13 bases between. CDR3: CASSLTRTKQPQHF. CDR3 DNA: TGTGCCAGCAGTTTGACACGGACGAAGCAGCCCCAGCATTTT.

This clonotype was observed a handful of times. A much larger clone differs from this one at a single base, so this may be a read error. The V call is TRBV11-2, the J call TRBJ2-7; no reliable D call. V lost 5 bases to trimming and J lost 3 bases, with 5 bases between them. Germline V gives CDR1 SGHAT, CDR2 FQNNGV. The length of the CDR3 is 11 residues. The CDR3 nucleotides are TGTGCCAGCAGCCGCTACTACGAGCAGTACTTC. This translates into CASSRYYEQYF.

This clonotype has ten or more counts. This chain uses TRBV10-3 with TRBJ1-1; no clear D gene. This CDR3 has 13 residues. Between the trimmed V and J ends, which lost 6 bases and 1 base, there was a span of 9 bases. Germline V gives CDR1 ENHRY, CDR2 SYGVKD. DNA of the CDR3: TGTGCCATCAGGCCGCAGCAGAACACTGAAGCTTTCTTT. Its translation: CAIRPQQNTEAFF.

This clonotype was counted at least ten times. The gene calls are TRBV10-2 and TRBJ1-1, with 7 bases that match TRBD1. The CDR3 totals 13 residues. The germline gives CDR1 WSHSY, CDR2 SAAADI. V lost 7 bases to trimming and J lost 1 base; unmatched junction nucleotides: 3. The CDR3 DNA sequence: TGCGCCAGCAAATGGACAGGGAACACTGAAGCTTTCTTT. It yields the protein CASKWTGNTEAFF.

The chain recombines TRBV28 with TRBJ1-2; the D is unclear. V was clipped by 6 bases and J by 2 bases, with 10 bases between them. Germline assignment: CDR1 MDHEN and CDR2 SYDVKM. The CDR3 totals 13 residues. In DNA form, the CDR3 reads TGTGCCAGCAGCGCAGAAGACAACTATGGCTACACCTTC. Its translation is CASSAEDNYGYTF.

The V call is TRBV5-1, the J call TRBJ2-1, with TRBD2 as a possible D gene (5 bases). The CDR3 is 15 residues long. Germline CDR1 is SGHRS and CDR2 is YFSETQ. Trimming cost V 6 bases and J 8 bases, with 21 bases left between them. The CDR3 region is CASKRVGLRLDEQFF. CDR3 bases: TGCGCCAGCAAACGTGTAGGACTTAGGCTGGATGAGCAGTTCTTC.

The chain recombines TRBV6-5 with TRBJ2-3, with 7 bases aligning to TRBD1. This CDR3 is 16 amino acids long. The germline V gene encodes CDR1 MNHEY and CDR2 SVGAGI. V trimming: 0 bases; J trimming: 8 bases; junction bases outside the gene matches: 11. The CDR3 spells CASSYSSSGGLSTQYF. CDR3 bases: TGTGCCAGCAGTTACTCGAGCTCAGGGGGATTGAGTACGCAGTATTTT.

This clonotype has a handful of counts. The chain carries TRBV6-1 and TRBJ2-7; TRBD1 matches 7 bases. The trim removed 7 bases at V and 3 bases at J, leaving 9 bases unmatched. Germline V CDR1 and CDR2: MNHNS, SASEGT. The CDR3 is made up of 14 amino acids. DNA of the CDR3: TGTGCCAGCATTGAGGGGGCACTCCACTACGAGCAGTACTTC. Amino acid sequence: CASIEGALHYEQYF.

This clonotype was counted between two and nine times. This sequence joins TRBV7-2 and TRBJ2-3, with 9 positions matching TRBD2. The CDR3 spans 15 residues. CDR1 and CDR2 (germline): SGHTA, FQGNSA. V trimming: 4 bases; J trimming: 2 bases; junction bases outside the gene matches: 4. The CDR3 DNA follows: TGTGCCAGCAGCTGGGCGGGGGGGAACACAGATACGCAGTATTTT. Its protein is CASSWAGGNTDTQYF.

V gene TRBV7-2 combines with J gene TRBJ2-3; 7 bases match TRBD1. V lost 5 bases to trimming and J lost 1 base; unmatched junction nucleotides: 9. Per the germline V gene, CDR1 is SGHTA and CDR2 is FQGNSA. This CDR3 is 16 amino acids long. As DNA, the CDR3 is TGTGCCAGCAGCCTCGGTACCGGGACAGGCACAGATACGCAGTATTTT. Translated: CASSLGTGTGTDTQYF.

This clonotype was found a few times. The rearrangement links TRBV29-1 to TRBJ2-3; 8 bases are shared with TRBD2. Per germline, CDR1 SQVTM and CDR2 ANQGSEA. The V and J ends lost 6 bases and 3 bases, in that order; junction bases with no gene match: 8. The CDR3 is 14 amino acids. CDR3 region: CSVSAGVGTDTQYF. As DNA, the CDR3 is TGCAGCGTCTCAGCGGGAGTCGGGACAGATACGCAGTATTTT.

This clonotype was observed a few times. The gene calls are TRBV5-1 and TRBJ1-4, with D perhaps matching TRBD1 (6 bases). The CDR3 loop spans 15 amino acids. V lost 0 bases to trimming and J lost 6 bases, with 12 bases between them. Germline loops: CDR1 SGHRS, CDR2 YFSETQ. CDR3 residues: CASSLARGGDEKLFF. CDR3 sequence (DNA): TGCGCCAGCAGCTTGGCCAGGGGAGGGGATGAAAAACTGTTTTTT.

This clonotype has a handful of counts. V and J are TRBV20-1 and TRBJ2-2; 12 bases match TRBD2. CDR3 size: 18 residues. The V segment lost 6 bases and the J segment 4 bases; nucleotides outside the gene matches: 15. Germline V gives CDR1 DFQATT, CDR2 SNEGSKA (reference sequence). In nucleotides, the CDR3 is TGCAGTGCGAGATCGTTTCTAGCGGGAGGGCCCGCCACCGGGGAGCTGTTTTTT. It translates to CSARSFLAGGPATGELFF.

There are a few counts of this clonotype. The chain is built from TRBV10-3 and TRBJ2-5; weak D call: TRBD2 (6 bases). V was pared by 2 bases and J by 4 bases, with 8 bases between. The length of the CDR3 is 13 residues. Germline lookup yields CDR1 ENHRY and CDR2 SYGVKD. CDR3 nucleotides: TGTGCCATCAGTGAGACAGCGGGAGAGACCCAGTACTTC. This codes for CAISETAGETQYF.

The chain uses TRBV9 and TRBJ2-5, with 9 nucleotides matching TRBD1. The J segment lost 0 bases and the V segment lost 0 bases, leaving 12 bases of the junction unmatched. CDR3 length equals 19 residues. Germline lookup yields CDR1 SGDLS and CDR2 YYNGEE. CDR3 nucleotide sequence: TGTGCCAGCAGCGTAGCACCTCCGGGACAGGGAACCAACCAAGAGACCCAGTACTTC. Its translation is CASSVAPPGQGTNQETQYF. Combining the CDR3 with reference TRBV9 and TRBJ2-5 gives the whole variable domain DSGVTQTPKHLITATGQRVTLRCSPRSGDLSVYWYQQSLDQGLQFLIQYYNGEERAKGNILERFSAQQFPDLHSELNLSSLELGDSALYFCASSVAPPGQGTNQETQYFGPGTRLLVL.

To note about this clonotype: This may arise from a read error, as a much more abundant clone is one base away. This chain uses TRBV20-1 with TRBJ2-7; D is uncertain. The CDR3 contains 10 residues. V dropped 2 bases and J dropped 2 bases, with 1 base sitting between them. Germline V gene lookup returns CDR1 DFQATT and CDR2 SNEGSKA (reference sequence). The CDR3 spells CSARPYEQYF. CDR3 nucleotide sequence: TGCAGTGCTAGACCCTACGAGCAGTACTTC.

The CDR3 protein is CASSRQGGQGREQYF. The CDR3 nucleotides are TGTGCCAGCAGCCGTCAAGGCGGACAGGGCCGCGAGCAGTACTTC. The V call is TRBV3-1, the J call TRBJ2-7, with 8 positions matching TRBD1. The CDR3 loop spans 15 amino acids. The V gene's germline CDR1 is LGHDT and CDR2 YNNKEL (reference sequence). J gave up 6 bases and V 4 bases, and 11 bases lay outside the gene matches.

The V gene is TRBV20-1, the J gene TRBJ2-6; D not resolved. V was shortened by 4 bases and J by 2 bases, with 12 bases between the two germline ends. CDR1 and CDR2 (germline): DFQATT, SNEGSKA (reference sequence). This CDR3 region has 15 residues. CDR3 DNA: TGCAGTGCTACCCGCGAAGTCCCTGGGGCCAACGTCCTGACTTTC. Protein: CSATREVPGANVLTF.

This chain joins TRBV7-3 and TRBJ2-2; TRBD2 is a possible D gene (5 bases). Trimming left V 2 bases short and J 12 bases short, with 19 bases between. Germline V lookup: CDR1 SGHTA, CDR2 FQGTGA. The CDR3 consists of 15 residues. CDR3 in amino acids: CASSLEDSRTSQLFF. In nucleotides, the CDR3 is TGTGCCAGCAGCTTAGAGGATTCACGGACTTCCCAGCTGTTTTTT.

This clonotype was observed once. The CDR3 sequence: CASSQAGAPVQPQHF. As DNA, the CDR3 is TGTGCCAGCAGCCAAGCAGGGGCGCCCGTTCAGCCCCAGCATTTT. The V call is TRBV14, the J call TRBJ1-5, with D perhaps TRBD1 (6 bases). V dropped 1 base and J dropped 6 bases, with 13 bases sitting between them. Germline V gene lookup returns CDR1 SGHDN and CDR2 FVKESK. CDR3 length equals 15 residues.

This clonotype was detected a few times. The V gene is TRBV7-9, the J gene TRBJ2-7; D uncertain. Germline V gene sequence: CDR1 SEHNR, CDR2 FQNEAQ (reference sequence). Trimming shortened V by 5 bases and J by 1 base, and 15 bases separated the two germline ends. The CDR3 covers 15 residues. CDR3 coding DNA: TGTGCCAGCAGCGTACGATCGAGCCCTTCCTACGAGCAGTACTTC. Protein product: CASSVRSSPSYEQYF.

This clonotype has a handful of counts. The chain uses TRBV5-6 and TRBJ2-5; TRBD1 or TRBD2 may be the D gene (5 bases each). Germline V gene data show CDR1 as SGHDT and CDR2 as YYEEEE. CDR3 length equals 13 residues. The V end was cut by 8 bases, the J end by 7 bases, with 18 bases between. The CDR3 region is CASRRDPVSTQYF. As DNA, the CDR3 is TGTGCCAGTCGCCGGGACCCCGTTTCGACCCAGTACTTC. Complete variable domain (other parts from reference TRBV5-6 and TRBJ2-5): DAGVTQSPTHLIKTRGQQVTLRCSPKSGHDTVSWYQQALGQGPQFIFQYYEEEERQRGNFPDRFSGHQFPNYSSELNVNALLLGDSALYLCASRRDPVSTQYFGPGTRLLVL.

This clonotype has a single count. V gene TRBV6-2 or TRBV6-3 combines with J gene TRBJ2-3; D call uncertain. Germline-derived CDR1 and CDR2 are MNHEY and SVGEGT. The V and J ends lost 2 bases and 5 bases respectively, with 14 bases between them. This CDR3 is 15 amino acids long. CDR3 coding DNA: TGTGCCAGCAGTTACCGTGGTTCCTCTCGAGATACGCAGTATTTT. As protein: CASSYRGSSRDTQYF.

This clonotype was seen more than once but under ten times. This chain connects TRBV29-1 to TRBJ2-7, with 9 positions matching TRBD1. Germline-derived CDR1 and CDR2 are SQVTM and ANQGSEA. The CDR3 totals 15 residues. V lost 2 bases to trimming and J lost 3 bases; unmatched junction nucleotides: 8. The CDR3, as DNA: TGCAGCGTTGAATGGTTGAGGACAGGGGTCTACGAGCAGTACTTC. Residues: CSVEWLRTGVYEQYF.

The V gene is TRBV7-8, the J gene TRBJ2-6; weak D call: TRBD1 (5 bases). The CDR3 runs 15 residues. From germline, CDR1 is SGHVS and CDR2 FQNEAQ. Between the trimmed V and J ends, which lost 3 bases and 2 bases, there was a span of 8 bases. In DNA form, the CDR3 reads TGTGCCAGCAGCTTTGCAGGGCCTGGGGCCAACGTCCTGACTTTC. It encodes CASSFAGPGANVLTF.

CDR3 sequence reads: CASSLFLGPTSGETQYF. In DNA, the CDR3 is TGTGCCAGCAGTTTGTTTTTGGGTCCAACCTCGGGAGAGACCCAGTACTTC. The chain couples TRBV28 to TRBJ2-5; D is unclear. The CDR3 spans 17 residues. V was cut by 3 bases and J by 4 bases, with 21 bases left in between. Germline V lookup: CDR1 MDHEN, CDR2 SYDVKM.

This clonotype was counted ten times or more. V gene TRBV12-3 or TRBV12-4 combines with J gene TRBJ2-7; 13 nucleotides match TRBD2. The junction had 8 bases not matched to a gene; V was cut back by 6 bases and J by 6 bases. The length of the CDR3 is 15 residues. CDR3 DNA: TGTGCCAGCAGAAGGACTAGCGGGGGTCGTTCCGAGCAGTACTTC. Its translation is CASRRTSGGRSEQYF.

In this sample, this clonotype turned up a few times. CDR3 in amino acids: CATSVVPLRNEQFF. CDR3 bases: TGTGCCACCAGCGTCGTGCCCCTCCGCAATGAGCAGTTCTTC. This chain joins TRBV15 and TRBJ2-1; D is unclear. This CDR3 comprises 14 residues. V dropped 5 bases and J dropped 6 bases, with 14 bases sitting between them. The germline CDR1 and CDR2 sequences are LNHNV and YYDKDF (reference sequence).

The chain joins TRBV29-1 to TRBJ2-5, with TRBD2 matching over 7 bases. The length of the CDR3 is 14 residues. CDR1 is SQVTM, CDR2 ANQGSEA, per germline. J lost 4 bases, V lost 4 bases, and 9 bases had no gene match. CDR3 sequence (DNA): TGCAGCGTTGCTGGCCTAGCGGCAGGAGAGACCCAGTACTTC. Its protein product is CSVAGLAAGETQYF.